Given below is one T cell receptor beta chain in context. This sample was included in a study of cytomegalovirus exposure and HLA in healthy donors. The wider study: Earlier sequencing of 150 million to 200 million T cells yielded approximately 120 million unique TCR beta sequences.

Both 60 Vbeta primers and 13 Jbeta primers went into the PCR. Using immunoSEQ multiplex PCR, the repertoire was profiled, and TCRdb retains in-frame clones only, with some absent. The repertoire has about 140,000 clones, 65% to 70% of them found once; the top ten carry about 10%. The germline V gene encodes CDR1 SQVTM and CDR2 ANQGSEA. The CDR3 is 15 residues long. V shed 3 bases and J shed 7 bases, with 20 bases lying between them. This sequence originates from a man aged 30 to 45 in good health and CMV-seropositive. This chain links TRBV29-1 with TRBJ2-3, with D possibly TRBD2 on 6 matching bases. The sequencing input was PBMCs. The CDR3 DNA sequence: TGCAGCGTTGAGGACCCGGGACTGTCCTCGAATACGCAGTATTTT. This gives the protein CSVEDPGLSSNTQYF.